This T cell receptor (beta chain) emerged from a study of T cell repertoires in cytomegalovirus infection. Across the whole study: Used in the study were CMV epitopes, some recently identified and HLA-C-restricted, others well-studied and HLA-B-restricted. In public TCR beta signatures, there were indications of both CMV infection and matching HLA type.

A word on this clonotype: Its antigen is unknown.

MiXCR, run by TCRdb on the reads, gives a single entry per CDR3 protein. The sample lists more than 300,000 distinct CDR3 sequences, about 35% occurring once. This sequence was found in a human donor in good health (CMV status not recorded). Some clones in this sample may be carry-over from other donors' samples. The specimen comprised cultured PBMCs, sampled from culture after CMV antigen stimulation.

CDR3 residues: CATSVGGNTEAFF. The CDR3 region has the DNA TGTGCCACCAGCGTTGGGGGCAACACTGAAGCTTTCTTT. This rearrangement joins TRBV15 to TRBJ1-1; possibly TRBD1 for D (6 bases). V was cut by 5 bases and J by 2 bases, with 9 bases left in between. Germline V gene data show CDR1 as LNHNV and CDR2 as YYDKDF (reference sequence). The CDR3 length is 13 residues. The complete variable domain, with remaining parts taken from reference TRBV15 and TRBJ1-1, reads DAMVIQNPRYQVTQFGKPVTLSCSQTLNHNVMYWYQQKSSQAPKLLFHYYDKDFNNEADTPDNFQSRRPNTSFCFLDIRSPGLGDTAMYLCATSVGGNTEAFFGQGTRLTVV.